These 18 T cell receptor beta chains were all obtained from the same sample, sequenced in a study of CD8+ T cells in alopecia areata. Sequencing relied on a cDNA template that was reverse transcribed from extracted RNA. Assay: immunoSEQ multiplex PCR; the TCRdb copy retains only in-frame clones and omits some. The top ten hold 4.5% to 5.5% of the sample, which has more than 100,000 clones, roughly 54% seen once. The source material was CD4+ T cells sorted from blood, sampled at week 0. The source of these receptors is a human donor with alopecia areata.

This clone was seen a single time. The rearrangement links TRBV27 to TRBJ2-7; 7 positions match TRBD1. The CDR3 loop spans 14 amino acids. Germline V CDR1 and CDR2: MNHEY, SMNVEV (reference sequence). V was clipped by 6 bases and J by 4 bases; unmatched bases: 9. The DNA of the CDR3 is TGTGCCAGCAGACCACCGGGACAGCCGTACGAGCAGTACTTC. As protein: CASRPPGQPYEQYF.

The chain is built from TRBV5-6 and TRBJ1-1; D gene unclear. Trimming stripped 1 base from V and 2 bases from J, with 0 bases between. The V gene's germline CDR1 is SGHDT and CDR2 YYEEEE. This CDR3 contains 11 residues. In nucleotides, the CDR3 is TGTGCCAGCAGCTTGAACACTGAAGCTTTCTTT. This gives the protein CASSLNTEAFF.

This rearrangement joins TRBV9 to TRBJ2-2; a weak D match, TRBD1 (6 bases). Germline CDR1 is SGDLS and CDR2 is YYNGEE. CDR3 length: 16 amino acids. V shed 4 bases and J shed 0 bases, with 13 bases lying between them. The CDR3 nucleotides are TGTGCCAGCAGCCTCCGGACAGATCCGAACACCGGGGAGCTGTTTTTT. The encoded protein is CASSLRTDPNTGELFF.

The chain recombines TRBV25-1 with TRBJ2-1; D could derive from TRBD1 or TRBD2 (6 bases each). CDR3 length: 15 amino acids. Germline V CDR1 and CDR2: MGHDK, SYGVNS. V lost 2 bases to trimming and J lost 6 bases, with 14 bases between them. The CDR3, as DNA: TGTGCCAGCAGTGAAACCTGGGGGGCCTCCAATGAGCAGTTCTTC. Translated, it gives CASSETWGASNEQFF.

This clone was seen only once. This chain's CDR3 is CASSRGLAGSDEQFF. The CDR3 nucleotides are TGTGCCAGCAGCCGGGGACTAGCGGGGTCAGATGAGCAGTTCTTC. The chain combines TRBV9 with TRBJ2-1, with 13 positions matching TRBD2. Looked up from germline, CDR1 is SGDLS and CDR2 is YYNGEE. This CDR3 comprises 15 residues. Unmatched junction bases numbered 6, after V lost 4 bases and J lost 8 bases. Full variable domain (outside the CDR3, taken from reference TRBV9 and TRBJ2-1): DSGVTQTPKHLITATGQRVTLRCSPRSGDLSVYWYQQSLDQGLQFLIQYYNGEERAKGNILERFSAQQFPDLHSELNLSSLELGDSALYFCASSRGLAGSDEQFFGPGTRLTVL.

The V gene is TRBV4-3, the J gene TRBJ2-5, with 8 bases that match TRBD2. The CDR3 totals 17 residues. V lost 4 bases to trimming and J lost 5 bases; unmatched junction nucleotides: 15. Germline CDR1 reads LGHNA; CDR2 reads YSLEER. The CDR3 DNA reads as TGCGCCAGCAGCCGGAGCGGATACGGGGGGGCTCCTGAGACCCAGTACTTC. Translating gives CASSRSGYGGAPETQYF.

This rearrangement joins TRBV6-5 to TRBJ2-1; 9 nucleotides align to TRBD2. The CDR3 contains 16 residues. J lost 7 bases, V lost 2 bases, and 9 bases had no gene match. CDR1 is MNHEY, CDR2 SVGAGI, per germline. CDR3 bases: TGTGCCAGCAGTTACACGAGAGCGGGAGGAGGAAATGAGCAGTTCTTC. Translated, it gives CASSYTRAGGGNEQFF.

Here the CDR3 DNA reads TGTGCCAGCAGCTTGGTCACGGCTAGCGGGGATAGCTCCTACGAGCAGTACTTC. Translating gives CASSLVTASGDSSYEQYF. The V gene is TRBV5-4, the J gene TRBJ2-7, with TRBD2 matching 9 bases. J was trimmed by 0 bases and V by 0 bases; bases with no gene match: 10. Germline V gene lookup returns CDR1 SGHNT and CDR2 YYREEE (reference sequence). The CDR3 sequence is 18 residues long.

The chain combines TRBV23-1 with TRBJ2-7, with D unclear. Being an ORF, TRBV23-1 has a function that is uncertain. Trimming left V 2 bases short and J 4 bases short, with 15 bases between. This CDR3 contains 15 residues. The CDR3 region is CASSQAVPGLYEQYF. The CDR3, as DNA: TGCGCCAGCAGTCAAGCTGTACCGGGTTTGTACGAGCAGTACTTC.

This clone was observed a handful of times. The chain has TRBV7-8 and TRBJ2-3; D call uncertain. This CDR3 has 14 residues. The V end was cut by 2 bases, the J end by 0 bases, with 6 bases between. Germline V CDR1 and CDR2: SGHVS, FQNEAQ. CDR3 region: CASSLLSSTDTQYF. The CDR3 region has the DNA TGTGCCAGCAGCTTACTATCTAGCACAGATACGCAGTATTTT.

The chain links TRBV5-1 to TRBJ2-2; D is undetermined. There are 14 residues in the CDR3. In germline, CDR1 is SGHRS, CDR2 YFSETQ. V lost 1 base, J lost 3 bases, and 7 bases lay in between. CDR3 DNA sequence: TGCGCCAGCAGCTTGATTTCGGACACCGGGGAGCTGTTTTTT. It encodes CASSLISDTGELFF.

The chain couples TRBV5-6 to TRBJ2-2; maybe TRBD2 (5 bases). V lost 3 bases, J lost 4 bases, and 7 bases lay in between. Germline CDR1 is SGHDT and CDR2 is YYEEEE. CDR3 size: 13 residues. The CDR3: CASSSTSTGELFF. The CDR3, as DNA: TGTGCCAGCAGCTCAACTAGCACCGGGGAGCTGTTTTTT.

This rearrangement joins TRBV6-5 to TRBJ1-2; D not certain. V was cut by 5 bases and J by 1 base, with 11 bases left in between. Germline-derived CDR1 and CDR2 are MNHEY and SVGAGI. This CDR3 is 14 amino acids long. This CDR3 reads CASSEEWGNYGYTF. The DNA for the CDR3 is TGTGCCAGCAGTGAAGAGTGGGGTAACTATGGCTACACCTTC.

Worth noting for this clone: Other DNA sequences of this sample code for an identical CDR3. V usage is TRBV5-4 and J usage is TRBJ2-1; 8 nucleotides match TRBD1. V was clipped by 5 bases and J by 2 bases; unmatched bases: 6. Looked up from germline, CDR1 is SGHNT and CDR2 is YYREEE (reference sequence). The CDR3 length is 15 residues. The CDR3: CASSLGTGTYNEQFF. The CDR3, as DNA: TGTGCCAGCAGTCTGGGGACAGGAACCTACAATGAGCAGTTCTTC. The entire variable domain, with the rest obtained from reference TRBV5-4 and TRBJ2-1, is as follows: ETGVTQSPTHLIKTRGQQVTLRCSSQSGHNTVSWYQQALGQGPQFIFQYYREEENGRGNFPPRFSGLQFPNYSSELNVNALELDDSALYLCASSLGTGTYNEQFFGPGTRLTVL.

The rearrangement joins TRBV4-1 to TRBJ2-1; 15 positions agree with TRBD2. Germline-derived CDR1 and CDR2 are MGHRA and YSYEKL. This CDR3 comprises 20 residues. V lost 2 bases, J lost 2 bases, and 10 bases stayed unmatched. CDR3 in amino acids: CASSQRGLAGGRQTYNEQFF. CDR3 in DNA: TGCGCCAGCAGCCAACGAGGACTAGCGGGAGGGCGTCAGACCTACAATGAGCAGTTCTTC.

The V gene is TRBV5-4, the J gene TRBJ2-5; 13 positions agree with TRBD2. The CDR3 loop spans 18 amino acids. Germline loops: CDR1 SGHNT, CDR2 YYREEE (reference sequence). V was pared by 4 bases and J by 5 bases, with 14 bases of the junction left unmatched. The CDR3 sequence is CASSRAPGLAGVVETQYF. CDR3 bases: TGTGCCAGCAGCAGGGCTCCCGGACTAGCGGGGGTGGTGGAGACCCAGTACTTC.

This clone has only a few counts. The rearrangement uses TRBV4-1 and TRBJ2-7; the match to TRBD1 covers 10 bases. CDR3 length equals 15 residues. The V gene end was trimmed by 1 base and the J gene end by 6 bases; junction bases not matched to a gene: 6. Germline CDR1 reads MGHRA; CDR2 reads YSYEKL. CDR3 coding DNA: TGCGCCAGCAGCCAAGGACAGGGGGCCCCCGGCGAGCAGTACTTC. Its protein is CASSQGQGAPGEQYF.

This clone was counted between two and nine times. J is TRBJ1-6 and V is TRBV7-9; 7 bases line up with TRBD1. J gave up 9 bases and V 5 bases, and 4 bases lay outside the gene matches. The CDR3 consists of 13 residues. The germline V gene has CDR1 SEHNR and CDR2 FQNEAQ (reference sequence). The CDR3, as DNA: TGTGCCAGCAGCCCGGACAGGAGTTCACCCCTCCACTTT. Translating gives CASSPDRSSPLHF. The full variable domain, with the rest looked up from reference TRBV7-9 and TRBJ1-6, is DTGVSQNPRHKITKRGQNVTFRCDPISEHNRLYWYRQTLGQGPEFLTYFQNEAQLEKSRLLSDRFSAERPKGSFSTLEIQRTEQGDSAMYLCASSPDRSSPLHFGNGTRLTVT.